This section outlines one TCR beta chain sequence together with its context. Its antigen is not identified. This record belongs to a study of cytomegalovirus exposure and HLA in healthy donors. Whole-study findings and limits: Reported results showed that the classifier diagnosed cytomegalovirus status with high specificity and sensitivity. A later analysis found most CMV-associated TCR beta chains apparently HLA-restricted. The study designated about 180 TCR beta chains cytomegalovirus-associated.

While unrecorded immune exposures were likely, the donors were nominally healthy when sampled. CDR1 is GTSNPN and CDR2 is SVGIG in the germline V gene (reference sequence). Trimming removed 1 base at V and 9 bases at J, with 13 bases between. The CDR3 contains 13 residues. The PCR was carried out with 60 Vbeta primers and 13 Jbeta primers. Sequencing was performed with immunoSEQ multiplex PCR; in TCRdb, only in-frame clones are kept and a portion is missing. This table has 65,000 to 85,000 clones, 77% appearing once. This chain links TRBV30 with TRBJ2-1; D remains ambiguous. Specimen: PBMCs. This TCR came from a man between 45 and 60 years old in good health and CMV-seropositive. The CDR3 loop is CAWSEQIAAEQFF. DNA of the CDR3: TGTGCCTGGAGTGAACAAATAGCAGCTGAGCAGTTCTTC.